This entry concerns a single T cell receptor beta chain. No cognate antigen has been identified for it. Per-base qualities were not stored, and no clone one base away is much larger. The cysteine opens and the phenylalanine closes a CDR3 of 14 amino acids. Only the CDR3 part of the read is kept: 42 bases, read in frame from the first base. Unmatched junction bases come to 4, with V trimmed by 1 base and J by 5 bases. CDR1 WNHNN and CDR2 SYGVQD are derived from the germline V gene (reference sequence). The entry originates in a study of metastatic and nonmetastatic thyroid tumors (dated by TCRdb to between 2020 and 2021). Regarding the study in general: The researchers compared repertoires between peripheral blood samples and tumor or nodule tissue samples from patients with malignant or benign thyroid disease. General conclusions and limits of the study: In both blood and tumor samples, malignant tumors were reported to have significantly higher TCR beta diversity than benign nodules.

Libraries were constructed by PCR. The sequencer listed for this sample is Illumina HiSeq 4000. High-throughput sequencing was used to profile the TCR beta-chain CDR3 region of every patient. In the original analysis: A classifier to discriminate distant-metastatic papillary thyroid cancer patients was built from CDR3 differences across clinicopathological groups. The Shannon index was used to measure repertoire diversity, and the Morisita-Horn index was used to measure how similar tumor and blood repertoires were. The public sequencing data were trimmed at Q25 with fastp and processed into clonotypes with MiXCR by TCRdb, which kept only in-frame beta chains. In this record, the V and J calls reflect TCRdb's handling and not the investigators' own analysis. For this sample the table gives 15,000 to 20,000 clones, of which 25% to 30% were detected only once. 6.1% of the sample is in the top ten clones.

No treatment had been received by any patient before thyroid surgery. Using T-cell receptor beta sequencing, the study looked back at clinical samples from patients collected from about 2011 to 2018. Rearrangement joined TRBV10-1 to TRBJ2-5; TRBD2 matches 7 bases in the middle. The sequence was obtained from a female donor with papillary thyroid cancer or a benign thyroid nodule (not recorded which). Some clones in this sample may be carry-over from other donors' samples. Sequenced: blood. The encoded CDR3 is CASSEFAGEETQYF. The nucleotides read TGCGCCAGCAGTGAGTTCGCGGGAGAGGAGACCCAGTACTTC.